The rows below give T cell receptor beta chains drawn from one sample of a study of blood T cell repertoires in COVID-19. Some clones are missing from TCRdb's copy, which holds only in-frame ones; the method was immunoSEQ multiplex PCR. This table holds about 270,000 clones, roughly 88% found once. What was sequenced was peripheral blood. Receptor source: a woman older than 75 with COVID-19, enrolled during active disease. Each CDR3 is given with its conserved first and last residue. Each record gives: J gene, V gene, CDR3 protein.

J gene: TRBJ1-6
V gene: TRBV3-1/TRBV3-2
CDR3 protein: CASRPSRGAHSPLHF

J gene: TRBJ1-1
V gene: TRBV5-1
CDR3 protein: CASSLSSGSTEAFF

J gene: TRBJ1-2
V gene: TRBV2
CDR3 protein: CTSTTGTYGYTF

J gene: TRBJ1-2
V gene: TRBV11-3
CDR3 protein: CASSLERGYGYTF

J gene: TRBJ2-5
V gene: TRBV6-1
CDR3 protein: CASSEWQGAKETQYF

J gene: TRBJ2-3
V gene: TRBV19
CDR3 protein: CASSMSSGGSDTQYF

J gene: TRBJ1-2
V gene: TRBV25-1
CDR3 protein: CASSDPGQLNYGYTF

J gene: TRBJ1-1
V gene: TRBV6-2/TRBV6-3
CDR3 protein: CASSYVAGGNTEAFF

J gene: TRBJ1-2
V gene: TRBV28
CDR3 protein: CASRVTGGVGLAF

J gene: TRBJ2-4
V gene: TRBV6-2/TRBV6-3
CDR3 protein: CASSYAGASGGNIQYF

J gene: TRBJ1-3
V gene: TRBV5-1
CDR3 protein: CASSLDTRSGNTIYF

J gene: TRBJ2-3
V gene: TRBV9
CDR3 protein: CASSTTRGTSTDTQYF